The clone carrying this TCR beta chain was counted ten times or more. No antigen is known for it. RNA transcripts gave rise to amplified TCR beta CDR3 regions. TCR CDR3 regions were first amplified by RT-PCR with HTBI primers. TCRdb reprocessed the multiplex PCR reads with MiXCR, giving one entry per CDR3 protein. The sample lists hundreds of thousands of distinct CDR3 sequences, around 13% occurring once. PBMCs came from 10 ml fresh peripheral blood. This sample is part of a study of T cells in Graves' hyperthyroidism and ophthalmopathy. Points from the study as a whole: Peripheral blood also featured most of the thyroid clonotypes expanded above 0.001. A 13 V-J model separated ophthalmopathy from stable hyperthyroidism.

Sequenced: blood. This TCR was sampled from a woman between 18 and 30 years old with Graves' hyperthyroidism.

Here the CDR3 reads CATSDNRDRGRANNEQFF. CDR3 bases: TGTGCCACCAGCGATAATCGGGACAGGGGACGGGCTAACAATGAGCAGTTCTTC. The chain has TRBV24-1 and TRBJ2-1; 10 positions agree with TRBD1. The CDR3 runs 18 residues. CDR1 KGHDR and CDR2 SFDVKD come from the germline V gene. Trimming removed 7 bases from V and 5 bases from J; junction bases left unmatched: 16.